The present entry profiles one TCR beta chain with its context. The data belong to a study of blood T cells in healthy people across ages. A second roughly 6 to 11 cycle PCR used barcoded and J-beta primers. TCRdb reanalysed the 5' RACE reads using MiXCR and keeps one entry per CDR3 protein. The sample includes 750,000 to 950,000 distinct CDR3 sequences, about 48% of them seen just once. The sequenced sample consisted of blood. This TCR was sampled from a man older than 75 in good health.

CDR3 region: CASSKIGGLDIQYF. The CDR3 bases are TGTGCCAGCAGTAAGATTGGGGGCTTAGACATTCAGTACTTC. This chain uses TRBV28 with TRBJ2-4; TRBD1 might be the D (6 bases). The V gene's germline CDR1 is MDHEN and CDR2 SYDVKM. V gave up 5 bases and J gave up 8 bases, with 16 bases separating them. The CDR3 is 14 amino acids.